The clone carrying this T cell receptor beta chain was counted many times. As yet, its antigen is unknown. This entry is derived from a study of T cells in Graves' hyperthyroidism and ophthalmopathy. Study results and caveats: Expanded thyroid clonotypes (above 0.001) were mostly also found in blood. Through a model of 13 V-J features, ophthalmopathy was separated from stable hyperthyroidism.

From RNA transcripts, TCR beta CDR3 regions were amplified. The primer set for the first-round RT-PCR of the TCR CDR3 was HTBI. From the multiplex PCR reads, TCRdb called clonotypes with MiXCR, one entry per CDR3 protein. The data show about 600,000 distinct CDR3 sequences, with more than 15% seen just once and less than 3.5% held by the top ten. V was clipped by 3 bases and J by 3 bases; unmatched bases: 7. This CDR3 has 15 amino acids. CDR1 is SGHTA and CDR2 is FQGNSA in the germline V gene. Uncontrolled infection, other autoimmune disease, pregnancy and lactation each barred patients from inclusion.

The clonotype was recovered from a woman between 35 and 50 years old with Graves' ophthalmopathy. V and J are TRBV7-2 and TRBJ2-7; the match to TRBD2 covers 8 bases. Input material: blood. CDR3 nucleotide sequence: TGTGCCAGCAGCTTGTACAGCGGGAGTGTCTACGAGCAGTACTTC. Protein sequence: CASSLYSGSVYEQYF. Using reference TRBV7-2 and TRBJ2-7 for the parts outside the CDR3, the full variable domain is GAGVSQSPSNKVTEKGKDVELRCDPISGHTALYWYRQSLGQGLEFLIYFQGNSAPDKSGLPSDRFSAERTGGSVSTLTIQRTQQEDSAVYLCASSLYSGSVYEQYFGPGTRLTVT.